Below are 23 T cell receptor beta chains sequenced from a single sample in a study of T cell repertoires in cytomegalovirus infection. MiXCR, applied by TCRdb to the reads, yields one record per CDR3 protein. The sample records fewer than 950,000 distinct CDR3 sequences, over 25% being singletons. Their specific antigens are unknown. The sequences come from cultured CD8+ T cells from PBMCs, collected from culture after CMV antigen stimulation. The receptors were gathered from a human donor in good health (CMV status not recorded). Some clones in this sample may be carry-over from other donors' samples.

V usage is TRBV14 and J usage is TRBJ2-7; the D gene is possibly TRBD2 (5 bases). The V end was cut by 6 bases, the J end by 5 bases, with 17 bases between. The CDR3 totals 14 residues. Germline V gene sequence: CDR1 SGHDN, CDR2 FVKESK. This chain's CDR3 is CASSPRGRFHEQYV. The DNA of the CDR3 is TGTGCCAGCAGTCCCCGGGGAAGGTTTCACGAGCAGTACGTC.

The chain is built from TRBV27 and TRBJ1-1; TRBD1 matches 9 bases. V shed 4 bases and J 5 bases; nucleotides not matched to a gene: 8. Germline CDR1 and CDR2: MNHEY and SMNVEV (reference sequence). The CDR3 is 15 amino acids. CDR3 residues: CASSSVPGQGTEAFF. CDR3 coding DNA: TGTGCCAGCAGTTCCGTCCCGGGACAGGGAACTGAAGCTTTCTTT.

The chain carries TRBV5-6 and TRBJ1-2; 10 nucleotides match TRBD1. With 2 bases clipped from V and 7 bases from J, the junction kept 5 bases outside the gene matches. The germline V gene has CDR1 SGHDT and CDR2 YYEEEE. The CDR3 covers 14 residues. CDR3 DNA sequence: TGTGCCAGCAGCTTTGGGACAGGGGTTGGTGGCTACACCTTC. Protein sequence: CASSFGTGVGGYTF.

CDR3 bases: TGTGCCAGCAGCGCGCCAGGGGGCGATGGGACTGAAGCTTTCTTT. It specifies CASSAPGGDGTEAFF. This chain joins TRBV7-6 and TRBJ1-1, with 8 bases that match TRBD1. Losses at the gene ends were 5 bases for V and 5 bases for J; bases not matched to a gene: 10. CDR3 length equals 15 residues. Per germline, CDR1 SGHVS and CDR2 FNYEAQ.

The chain employs TRBV4-1 and TRBJ1-3; 7 bases are a match to TRBD1. The CDR3 contains 19 residues. J was trimmed by 0 bases and V by 2 bases; bases with no gene match: 13. Germline V gene lookup returns CDR1 MGHRA and CDR2 YSYEKL. The chain's CDR3 is CASSQYGTDSLDSGNTIYF. In DNA form, the CDR3 reads TGCGCCAGCAGCCAATACGGGACAGACTCTTTAGACTCTGGAAACACCATATATTTT.

As regards this clonotype: Compared with germline, one end of the junction differs, possibly owing to a read error. V is TRBV7-8 and J is TRBJ2-1; tentative D call: TRBD2 (6 bases). The CDR3 is 14 amino acids. The germline gives CDR1 SGHVS, CDR2 FQNEAQ. The CDR3 protein is CTSSIGSDYNEQSF. The CDR3 coding sequence is TGTACCAGCAGTATAGGGTCGGACTACAATGAGCAGTCCTTC.

The rearrangement uses TRBV6-2 or TRBV6-3 and TRBJ2-7; 7 nucleotides align to TRBD1. The junction had 8 bases not matched to a gene; V was cut back by 6 bases and J by 3 bases. The CDR3 has 14 amino acids. Germline values: CDR1 MNHEY, CDR2 SVGEGT. The CDR3 DNA is TGTGCCAGCAGCCCCGGGACAGCATACTACGAGCAGTACGTC. Translated, it gives CASSPGTAYYEQYV.

This chain joins TRBV27 and TRBJ1-2; D remains ambiguous. From germline, CDR1 is MNHEY and CDR2 SMNVEV (reference sequence). The CDR3 has 12 residues. V shed 8 bases and J shed 4 bases, with 11 bases lying between them. In DNA, the CDR3 is TGTGCCAGCGTGTATACCTCCTATGGCTACACCTTC. This codes for CASVYTSYGYTF.

This clonotype was seen a few times. V usage is TRBV10-2 and J usage is TRBJ1-6, with D maybe TRBD1 (5 bases). V shed 8 bases and J shed 0 bases, with 17 bases lying between them. Germline V gives CDR1 WSHSY, CDR2 SAAADI. The CDR3 is 17 amino acids. CDR3 sequence: CASGIKQASSYNSPLHF. As DNA, the CDR3 is TGCGCCAGCGGTATAAAACAGGCGAGCTCCTATAATTCACCCCTCCACTTT.

The rearrangement joins TRBV20-1 to TRBJ2-7; TRBD1 aligns across 7 bases. The junction had 9 bases not matched to a gene; V was cut back by 0 bases and J by 4 bases. The length of the CDR3 is 15 residues. CDR1 and CDR2 (germline): DFQATT, SNEGSKA (reference sequence). This CDR3 is CSARDRGTANYEQYF. The CDR3 region has the DNA TGCAGTGCTAGAGATCGAGGGACAGCTAATTACGAGCAGTACTTC.

The gene calls are TRBV27 and TRBJ2-6; the D gene is possibly TRBD1 (5 bases). CDR3 length equals 15 residues. Trimming shortened V by 8 bases and J by 10 bases, and 21 bases separated the two germline ends. Germline V gene data show CDR1 as MNHEY and CDR2 as SMNVEV (reference sequence). The CDR3 sequence is CASGLPPGHANVLTF. CDR3 sequence (DNA): TGTGCCAGCGGATTGCCGCCTGGACATGCAAACGTCCTGACTTTC.

V gene TRBV27 combines with J gene TRBJ2-1, with 11 bases lining up with TRBD1. The CDR3 has 14 amino acids. Unmatched junction bases numbered 6, after V lost 6 bases and J lost 8 bases. Germline-derived CDR1 and CDR2 are MNHEY and SMNVEV (reference sequence). CDR3 amino acids: CASSRGQGDYEQFF. CDR3 in DNA: TGTGCCAGCAGCCGGGGACAGGGGGATTATGAGCAGTTCTTC.

There are many counts of this clonotype. This sequence joins TRBV6-1 and TRBJ2-1; TRBD2 matches 9 bases. The germline V gene encodes CDR1 MNHNS and CDR2 SASEGT. The J segment lost 5 bases and the V segment lost 11 bases, leaving 13 bases of the junction unmatched. There are 15 residues in the CDR3. The CDR3 nucleotides are TGTGCCTCGTTCCCACTAGCGGGTTACCACAATGAGCAGTTCTTC. Its protein is CASFPLAGYHNEQFF.

This clonotype was picked up a small number of times. Here the CDR3 reads CASSRQGRFDEQFF. The CDR3, as DNA: TGTGCCAGCAGTCGACAGGGAAGATTCGATGAGCAGTTCTTC. The chain uses TRBV5-5 and TRBJ2-1, with 7 positions matching TRBD1. The junction had 10 bases not matched to a gene; V was cut back by 5 bases and J by 8 bases. The CDR3 runs to 14 residues. The germline V gene encodes CDR1 SGHKS and CDR2 YYEKEE (reference sequence).

Within the sample, this clonotype is medium-sized. The rearrangement joins TRBV7-9 to TRBJ2-5; 8 bases are shared with TRBD1. J was trimmed by 0 bases and V by 1 base; bases with no gene match: 4. The CDR3 totals 16 residues. Germline V lookup: CDR1 SEHNR, CDR2 FQNEAQ (reference sequence). The CDR3 loop is CASSLVDRGYQETQYF. The DNA of the CDR3 is TGTGCCAGCAGCTTAGTAGACAGGGGTTACCAAGAGACCCAGTACTTC.

V gene TRBV7-2 combines with J gene TRBJ2-7; 9 positions agree with TRBD1. V lost 5 bases, J lost 6 bases, and 5 bases stayed unmatched. Germline CDR1 reads SGHTA; CDR2 reads FQGNSA. The CDR3 sequence is 13 residues long. The CDR3 region has the DNA TGTGCCAGCAGCCCAGGGACAGGGCTCGAGCAGTACGTC. Protein sequence: CASSPGTGLEQYV.

CDR3 in amino acids: CASSLWDIQETQYF. DNA for the CDR3: TGTGCCAGCAGCTTATGGGACATCCAAGAGACCCAGTACTTC. The rearrangement uses TRBV5-4 and TRBJ2-5, with D possibly being TRBD1 (6 bases). Trimming stripped 2 bases from V and 1 base from J, with 9 bases between. Germline values: CDR1 SGHNT, CDR2 YYREEE (reference sequence). The length of the CDR3 is 14 residues.

This chain connects TRBV29-1 to TRBJ1-1, with D unclear. V was clipped by 4 bases and J by 11 bases, with 8 bases between them. The germline V gene has CDR1 SQVTM and CDR2 ANQGSEA. The CDR3 spans 9 residues. The CDR3 DNA follows: TGCAGCGTTGGAGGCAGGGCTTTCTTT. This gives the protein CSVGGRAFF.

Of note for this clonotype: The junction differs from germline at one of its ends, possibly a read error. The chain has TRBV7-7 and TRBJ2-3; D unclear. Germline CDR1 reads SSHAT; CDR2 reads FNYEAQ (reference sequence). The CDR3 length is 15 residues. CDR3 region: CASSRGPVGTDTQYF. The CDR3 DNA is TGTGCTAGCAGCCGTGGCCCAGTGGGCACAGATACGCAGTATTTT.

This clonotype was counted ten times or more. The CDR3 loop reads CASSLALGNTEAFF. CDR3 DNA sequence: TGTGCCAGCAGCTTAGCGCTAGGAAACACTGAAGCTTTCTTT. The chain has TRBV7-9 and TRBJ1-1; D gene ambiguous. Germline V gene data show CDR1 as SEHNR and CDR2 as FQNEAQ (reference sequence). Trimming stripped 0 bases from V and 2 bases from J, with 7 bases between. CDR3 size: 14 residues.

V gene TRBV12-5 combines with J gene TRBJ2-7; a possible D gene is TRBD2 (5 bases). The CDR3 has 12 amino acids. V lost 3 bases and J 7 bases, leaving 10 bases between the germline ends. Per germline, CDR1 LGHNT and CDR2 FRNRAP. CDR3 DNA sequence: TGTGCTAGTGGTTTCCCCACTAGGGAGCAGTACTTC. Its translation is CASGFPTREQYF.

This chain connects TRBV29-1 to TRBJ2-7, with D tentatively TRBD1 (5 bases). The germline CDR1 and CDR2 sequences are SQVTM and ANQGSEA. This CDR3 contains 17 residues. The germline V and J ends were trimmed by 4 bases and 0 bases, with 22 bases remaining between them. CDR3 coding DNA: TGCAGCGTTGGGCTAGGGGTCTCCAGTCCCAGCTCCTACGAGCAGTACTTC. Translating gives CSVGLGVSSPSSYEQYF.

This clonotype appeared many times. The chain links TRBV7-3 to TRBJ2-1; 16 bases agree with TRBD2. The CDR3 contains 17 residues. V shed 4 bases and J 8 bases; nucleotides not matched to a gene: 8. CDR1 and CDR2 from the germline V gene are SGHTA and FQGTGA. DNA of the CDR3: TGTGCCAGCAGCTCCGGGACTAGCGGGGGGGCTAGGGATGAGCAGTTCTTC. Translated, it gives CASSSGTSGGARDEQFF.